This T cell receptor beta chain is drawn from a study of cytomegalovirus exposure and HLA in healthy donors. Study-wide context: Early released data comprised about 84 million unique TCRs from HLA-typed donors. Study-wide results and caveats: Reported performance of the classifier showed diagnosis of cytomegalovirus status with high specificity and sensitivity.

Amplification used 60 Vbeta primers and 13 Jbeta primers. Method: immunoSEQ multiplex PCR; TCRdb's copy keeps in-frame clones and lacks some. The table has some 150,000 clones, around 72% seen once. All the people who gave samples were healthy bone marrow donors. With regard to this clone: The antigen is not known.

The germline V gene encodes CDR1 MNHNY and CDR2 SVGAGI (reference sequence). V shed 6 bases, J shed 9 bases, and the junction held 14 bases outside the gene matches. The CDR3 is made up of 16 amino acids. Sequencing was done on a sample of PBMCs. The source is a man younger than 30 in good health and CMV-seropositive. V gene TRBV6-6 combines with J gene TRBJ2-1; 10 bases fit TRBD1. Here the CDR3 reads CASSRLTKGQGTEQFF. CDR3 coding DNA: TGTGCCAGCAGCCGGCTTACCAAGGGACAGGGGACTGAGCAGTTCTTC.